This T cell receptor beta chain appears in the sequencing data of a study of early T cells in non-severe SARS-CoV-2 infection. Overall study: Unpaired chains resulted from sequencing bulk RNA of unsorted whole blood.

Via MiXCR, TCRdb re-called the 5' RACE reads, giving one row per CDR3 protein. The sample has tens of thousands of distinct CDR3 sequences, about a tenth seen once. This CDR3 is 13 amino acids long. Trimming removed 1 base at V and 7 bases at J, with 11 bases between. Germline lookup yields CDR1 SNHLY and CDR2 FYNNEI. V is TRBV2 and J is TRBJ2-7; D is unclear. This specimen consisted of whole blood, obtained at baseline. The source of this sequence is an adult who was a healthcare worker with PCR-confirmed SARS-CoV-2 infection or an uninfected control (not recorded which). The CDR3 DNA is TGTGCCAGCAGTGAAGGGTCAGGCGGAGAGCAGTACTTC. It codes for CASSEGSGGEQYF. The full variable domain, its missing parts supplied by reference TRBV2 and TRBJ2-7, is EPEVTQTPSHQVTQMGQEVILRCVPISNHLYFYWYRQILGQKVEFLVSFYNNEISEKSEIFDDQFSVERPDGSNFTLKIRSTKLEDSAMYFCASSEGSGGEQYFGPGTRLTVT.